This note documents a single T cell receptor (beta chain) sequence. The data originate from a study of blood T cell repertoires in COVID-19. Study-wide background: Collection of acute and convalescent COVID-19 samples took place in the United States, Italy and Spain. From T cells, B-cell-depleted T cells, or PBMCs came the material, which was cDNA or gDNA.

The CDR3 has 14 residues. Germline values: CDR1 MNHEY, CDR2 SMNVEV (reference sequence). V lost 5 bases and J lost 0, with 10 bases in between. Original analysis: Reference gene primer amplification yielded estimated nucleated cell counts. The method was immunoSEQ multiplex PCR; TCRdb's version includes in-frame clones alone and lacks a portion of them. The DNA was the basis for D and trimming; V, J and clone size are from that table. The table shows approximately 140,000 clones, with approximately 84% occurring only once. V usage is TRBV27 and J usage is TRBJ1-1, with a tentative D call TRBD1 (6 bases). The sample comprised peripheral blood. This clonotype originated in a woman of 80 years or more with acute or convalescent COVID-19. As DNA, the CDR3 is TGTGCCAGCAGTATGACAGGCATGAACACTGAAGCTTTCTTT. It is translated as CASSMTGMNTEAFF.